This T cell receptor (beta chain) was documented in a study of cytomegalovirus exposure and HLA in healthy donors. 60 Vbeta and 13 Jbeta primers were used in PCR. TCRdb's table, derived via immunoSEQ multiplex PCR, lists solely in-frame clones and lacks some. This sample has 95,000 to 150,000 clones, with about three quarters found just once. Per germline, CDR1 LNHNV and CDR2 YYDKDF (reference sequence). The CDR3 length is 15 residues. V lost 0 bases and J lost 5, with 13 bases in between. The specimen was PBMCs. The TCR was taken from a woman in her forties in good health and CMV-seropositive. This rearrangement joins TRBV15 to TRBJ1-2; D not resolved. Here the CDR3 reads CATSRDLRTGYGYTF. As DNA, the CDR3 is TGTGCCACCAGCAGAGATCTAAGGACGGGGTATGGCTACACCTTC.